This T cell receptor beta chain was identified in a study of regulatory T cells in long-lasting Graves disease. Study observations and caveats: Persistent Graves' patients possessed reduced TCR diversity relative to recently diagnosed ones. Limited samples may have lowered accuracy.

The germline V gene has CDR1 DFQATT and CDR2 SNEGSKA (reference sequence). With 6 bases clipped from V and 5 bases from J, the junction kept 6 bases outside the gene matches. The CDR3 sequence is 14 residues long. In this sample, this clonotype turned up many times. Its specificity is unknown. Regarding time point: newly diagnosed GD, antithyroid drugs for less than 3 months. Scientists built the TCR library using RNA that was extracted from PBMCs. The TCR beta library used iRepertoire HTBI primers with Arm-PCR amplification of CDR3. MiXCR, run by TCRdb on the multiplex PCR reads, gives a single entry per CDR3 protein. The sample includes roughly 360,000 distinct CDR3 sequences, about 10% of them seen just once. This sample also belongs to another study, concerning T cells in Graves' hyperthyroidism and ophthalmopathy. That investigation notes: Blood held most thyroid clonotypes expanded above 0.001 frequency.

This chain joins TRBV20-1 and TRBJ2-1, with 11 bases that match TRBD2. Sequencing was performed on peripheral blood mononuclear cells (PBMCs), taken at new diagnosis, from a patient treated with antithyroid drugs. The source is a woman under 30 with Graves disease. CDR3 nucleotides: TGCAGTGCCCGCCTAGCGGGGGGCCACAATGAGCAGTTCTTC. It encodes CSARLAGGHNEQFF.